Listed here is a single TCR beta chain. Per the original data handling: Reference gene primer amplification gave estimated nucleated cell counts. Some clones are missing from TCRdb's copy, which holds only in-frame ones; the method was immunoSEQ multiplex PCR. That table gives V, J and clone size, and the DNA gave D and trimming. This repertoire shows 180,000 or so clones, around 82% found once; its top ten account for roughly 9.8%. CDR3 length equals 15 residues. Trimming left V 4 bases short and J 0 bases short, with 13 bases between. Looked up from germline, CDR1 is SGHNT and CDR2 is YYREEE (reference sequence). The data stem from a study of blood T cell repertoires in COVID-19.

The receptor's source is a woman older than 75 with acute or convalescent COVID-19. The V and J genes are TRBV5-4 and TRBJ2-5; tentatively, D is TRBD2 (7 bases). The source material was peripheral blood. CDR3 sequence: CASSRGASHQETQYF. Here the CDR3 DNA reads TGTGCCAGCAGCCGGGGGGCGTCGCACCAAGAGACCCAGTACTTC.